These 15 T cell receptor beta chains share one sample of origin, sequenced in a study of blood T cell repertoires in COVID-19. Data came from immunoSEQ multiplex PCR; TCRdb stores just in-frame clones and leaves some out. The repertoire holds roughly 240,000 clones, around four fifths seen once, with approximately 4.5% in the top ten. Sample: peripheral blood. These receptor sequences come from a woman between 70 and 85 years old with acute or convalescent COVID-19.

The genes are TRBV19 and TRBJ2-3; tentatively, D is TRBD2 (7 bases). Trimming took 6 bases from V and 6 from J, leaving 22 bases between them. Germline CDR1 and CDR2: LNHDA and SQIVND (reference sequence). This CDR3 comprises 16 residues. This CDR3 is CASSLSLGGGGDTQYF. CDR3 DNA sequence: TGTGCCAGTAGCCTTAGCCTAGGGGGGGGCGGGGATACGCAGTATTTT.

V is TRBV7-8 and J is TRBJ1-2, with D unclear. V dropped 5 bases and J dropped 8 bases, with 12 bases sitting between them. Germline CDR1 is SGHVS and CDR2 is FQNEAQ. The length of the CDR3 is 12 residues. Here the CDR3 reads CASSPLETGYTF. The CDR3 DNA reads as TGTGCCAGCAGCCCTCTAGAAACAGGCTACACCTTC.

The V call is TRBV7-2, the J call TRBJ1-6; unclear D gene. Germline V gene sequence: CDR1 SGHTA, CDR2 FQGNSA. V lost 1 base, J lost 0 bases, and 10 bases lay in between. The CDR3 is 17 amino acids. The CDR3 DNA reads TGTGCCAGCAGCTTAGTCCAGGCGAGCTCCTATAATTCACCCCTCCACTTT. This codes for CASSLVQASSYNSPLHF.

This sequence joins TRBV7-2 and TRBJ1-3; maybe TRBD1 (6 bases). Germline V gene lookup returns CDR1 SGHTA and CDR2 FQGNSA. The V gene lost 2 bases and the J gene lost 4 bases, with 12 bases spanning the gap. The CDR3 spans 15 residues. CDR3 region: CASSLSGASGNTIYF. CDR3 DNA: TGTGCCAGCAGCTTATCAGGGGCATCAGGAAACACCATATATTTT.

This clone appeared a few times. The chain links TRBV19 to TRBJ1-2; 8 nucleotides line up with TRBD1. V shed 3 bases and J 2 bases; nucleotides not matched to a gene: 5. Germline-derived CDR1 and CDR2 are LNHDA and SQIVND (reference sequence). The CDR3 runs to 15 residues. DNA for the CDR3: TGTGCCAGTAGTATTTCGGCAGGGGGCAACTATGGCTACACCTTC. Its translation is CASSISAGGNYGYTF.

CDR3 DNA sequence: TGTGCCAGCAGCGTGGGTCCGGGACAGAACACTGAAGCTTTCTTT. Protein sequence: CASSVGPGQNTEAFF. The chain combines TRBV9 with TRBJ1-1, with a weak D call TRBD1 (6 bases). This CDR3 is 15 amino acids long. Germline loops: CDR1 SGDLS, CDR2 YYNGEE. V was cut by 2 bases and J by 1 base, with 12 bases left in between.

Comments on this clone: The identical CDR3 is also encoded by other nucleotide sequences in the sample. The chain is built from TRBV5-4 and TRBJ1-1; 8 bases match TRBD1. Germline assignment: CDR1 SGHNT and CDR2 YYREEE (reference sequence). V was pared by 0 bases and J by 2 bases, with 3 bases of the junction left unmatched. CDR3 size: 15 residues. The CDR3, as DNA: TGTGCCAGCAGCTTGGGCCAGGGGGCTAACACTGAAGCTTTCTTT. Protein: CASSLGQGANTEAFF.

V is TRBV6-2 or TRBV6-3 and J is TRBJ1-5, with TRBD1 matching over 10 bases. Germline values: CDR1 MNHEY, CDR2 SVGEGT. J gave up 7 bases and V 5 bases, and 11 bases lay outside the gene matches. The CDR3 runs 16 residues. In DNA, the CDR3 is TGTGCCAGCAGTCACCGGGACAGGGGCAAGGGACAGCCCCAGCATTTT. Translated: CASSHRDRGKGQPQHF.

The rearrangement links TRBV23-1 to TRBJ1-2; D uncertain. TRBV23-1 is reported as an ORF; its role is uncertain. The CDR3 length is 15 residues. V shed 1 base and J shed 2 bases, with 11 bases lying between them. The CDR3 sequence: CASSQFKGVNYGYTF. DNA for the CDR3: TGCGCCAGCAGTCAATTTAAGGGAGTCAACTATGGCTACACCTTC.

V is TRBV2 and J is TRBJ1-4; no firm D call. Germline-derived CDR1 and CDR2 are SNHLY and FYNNEI. This CDR3 contains 15 residues. Trimming removed 3 bases at V and 8 bases at J, with 16 bases between. CDR3 in amino acids: CASSDLPGIGEKLFF. For the CDR3, the DNA is TGTGCCAGCAGTGATCTACCGGGGATAGGGGAAAAACTGTTTTTT.

Note on this clone: Other nucleotide sequences from this sample produce the same CDR3. This chain connects TRBV7-2 to TRBJ1-1, with a possible D match to TRBD1 (6 bases). V was shortened by 5 bases and J by 7 bases, with 11 bases between the two germline ends. Germline V gene lookup returns CDR1 SGHTA and CDR2 FQGNSA. The CDR3 loop spans 12 amino acids. This CDR3 reads CASSLDRSEAFF. CDR3 nucleotides: TGTGCCAGCAGCCTAGACAGGAGTGAAGCTTTCTTT. Based on the CDR3 plus reference TRBV7-2 and TRBJ1-1, the full variable domain is GAGVSQSPSNKVTEKGKDVELRCDPISGHTALYWYRQSLGQGLEFLIYFQGNSAPDKSGLPSDRFSAERTGGSVSTLTIQRTQQEDSAVYLCASSLDRSEAFFGQGTRLTVV.

The rearrangement uses TRBV5-4 and TRBJ2-3; 13 nucleotides align to TRBD2. Looked up from germline, CDR1 is SGHNT and CDR2 is YYREEE (reference sequence). CDR3 length: 17 amino acids. V lost 0 bases, J lost 1 base, and 2 bases stayed unmatched. The CDR3 here is CASSLGGTSGGTDTQYF. The CDR3 coding sequence is TGTGCCAGCAGCTTGGGGGGGACTAGCGGGGGCACAGATACGCAGTATTTT.

The gene calls are TRBV19 and TRBJ1-5, with D possibly being TRBD1 (6 bases). Trimming removed 3 bases from V and 1 base from J, with 10 bases in between. The germline CDR1 and CDR2 sequences are LNHDA and SQIVND (reference sequence). The length of the CDR3 is 15 residues. CDR3 nucleotide sequence: TGTGCCAGTAGTATCAGGGGTAGGAGCAATCAGCCCCAGCATTTT. Translating gives CASSIRGRSNQPQHF. Together with reference TRBV19 and TRBJ1-5, the CDR3 gives the full variable domain: DGGITQSPKYLFRKEGQNVTLSCEQNLNHDAMYWYRQDPGQGLRLIYYSQIVNDFQKGDIAEGYSVSREKKESFPLTVTSAQKNPTAFYLCASSIRGRSNQPQHFGDGTRLSIL.

On this clone: A much larger clone sits a single nucleotide away, making a read error possible. The J gene is TRBJ2-6, the V gene TRBV27; D not resolved. Trimming stripped 2 bases from V and 2 bases from J, with 4 bases between. The germline CDR1 and CDR2 sequences are MNHEY and SMNVEV (reference sequence). The CDR3 is 14 residues long. CDR3 sequence (DNA): TGTGCCAGCAGTTTAACTACTGGGGCCAACGTCCTGACTTTC. Translation gives CASSLTTGANVLTF.

This rearrangement joins TRBV6-5 to TRBJ1-1; D is ambiguous. Trimming took off 6 bases at V and 6 bases at J, with 17 bases between the two ends. The CDR3 loop spans 14 amino acids. Per germline, CDR1 MNHEY and CDR2 SVGAGI. Here the CDR3 reads CASRLGLFNAEAFF. The CDR3 DNA follows: TGTGCCAGCAGACTCGGACTGTTTAACGCTGAAGCTTTCTTT.